The 15 T cell receptor beta chains listed next were all sequenced from one sample in a study of response to subunit inactivated influenza vaccine. One entry per CDR3 protein results from TCRdb running MiXCR on the RT-PCR reads. The sample lists roughly 540,000 distinct CDR3 sequences; roughly a quarter were seen once. The same sample was also studied in work on T cells expressing NK-cell markers. That paper notes: The authors generated TCR beta cDNA through 5'RACE template switching with UMIs.

Sample: CD4+ T cells sorted from PBMCs, taken 11 to 12 days after vaccination. The receptors shown here come from a man aged 45-65 years who received an inactivated influenza vaccine.

The chain joins TRBV11-1 to TRBJ1-3, with D uncertain. Looked up from germline, CDR1 is SGHAT and CDR2 is FQDESV (reference sequence). The CDR3 totals 13 residues. Trimming cost V 7 bases and J 0 bases, with 7 bases left between them. The CDR3 protein is CASTTDSGNTIYF. In DNA form, the CDR3 reads TGTGCCAGCACAACAGACTCTGGAAACACCATATATTTT.

This clonotype was seen only a few times. The J gene is TRBJ2-1, the V gene TRBV3-1; D remains ambiguous. The CDR3 contains 13 residues. The ends were cut back, 1 base at V and 5 bases at J, with 6 bases in the middle. CDR1 is LGHDT and CDR2 is YNNKEL in the germline V gene (reference sequence). The CDR3 region has the DNA TGTGCCAGCAGCCAAGCCGGAAACAATGAGCAGTTCTTC. It yields the protein CASSQAGNNEQFF.

With regard to this clonotype: Germline is not matched at one junction end, which may reflect a read error. V usage is TRBV5-1 and J usage is TRBJ2-1; 7 bases align to TRBD2. This CDR3 has 15 residues. Germline-derived CDR1 and CDR2 are SGHRS and YFSETQ. DNA for the CDR3: TGCGCCAGCAGCCTCGGCGGGAGCTCCTACAATGAGCAGCTCTTC. It codes for CASSLGGSSYNEQLF.

V and J are TRBV20-1 and TRBJ1-1; weak D call: TRBD1 (6 bases). Germline V CDR1 and CDR2: DFQATT, SNEGSKA (reference sequence). V dropped 3 bases and J dropped 5 bases, with 19 bases sitting between them. CDR3 length: 15 residues. The DNA of the CDR3 is TGCAGTGCTAGTATAGCAGGGGCACCAAGGACTGAAGCTTTCTTT. It codes for CSASIAGAPRTEAFF.

This clonotype was detected ten times or more. This chain connects TRBV7-2 to TRBJ2-7; 7 bases match TRBD1. V was clipped by 5 bases and J by 1 base; unmatched bases: 5. The CDR3 has 14 amino acids. The V gene's germline CDR1 is SGHTA and CDR2 FQGNSA. For the CDR3, the DNA is TGTGCCAGCAGCCAACGGGGACAGTCCTACGAGCAGTACTTC. Translating it yields CASSQRGQSYEQYF.

The sample holds a few counts of this clonotype. The CDR3 loop is CASSPPTQGTYGYTF. The CDR3 bases are TGTGCCAGCAGCCCACCGACACAGGGGACTTATGGCTACACCTTC. V and J are TRBV11-2 and TRBJ1-2; 7 bases line up with TRBD1. The V segment lost 5 bases and the J segment 5 bases; nucleotides outside the gene matches: 11. The germline V gene has CDR1 SGHAT and CDR2 FQNNGV. CDR3 length: 15 amino acids.

This clonotype was seen a handful of times. The chain is built from TRBV14 and TRBJ1-4; TRBD1 might be the D (5 bases). There are 15 residues in the CDR3. Germline V lookup: CDR1 SGHDN, CDR2 FVKESK. Trimming removed 4 bases at V and 0 bases at J, with 9 bases between. The CDR3 spells CASSRMTATNEKLFF. The CDR3 nucleotides read TGTGCCAGCAGCCGGATGACAGCAACTAATGAAAAACTGTTTTTT.

This clonotype was counted at least ten times. The rearrangement links TRBV9 to TRBJ1-6; D possibly corresponds to TRBD1 (5 bases). CDR3 length equals 14 residues. The V and J ends lost 4 bases and 7 bases respectively, with 12 bases between them. Germline loops: CDR1 SGDLS, CDR2 YYNGEE. CDR3 DNA: TGTGCCAGCAGCCTGGGGGGTCAAAATTCACCCCTCCACTTT. This translates into CASSLGGQNSPLHF.

The chain combines TRBV7-9 with TRBJ1-5; D gene unclear. The CDR3 consists of 16 residues. Trimming shortened V by 6 bases and J by 0 bases, and 15 bases separated the two germline ends. The germline CDR1 and CDR2 sequences are SEHNR and FQNEAQ (reference sequence). CDR3 nucleotides: TGTGCCAGCAGGAGATCCAGATACGATAGCAATCAGCCCCAGCATTTT. This encodes CASRRSRYDSNQPQHF.

V usage is TRBV7-2 and J usage is TRBJ2-1, with D unclear. The CDR3 covers 17 residues. Trimming cost V 4 bases and J 2 bases, with 18 bases left between them. The germline V gene encodes CDR1 SGHTA and CDR2 FQGNSA. The CDR3 DNA follows: TGTGCCAGCAGCTCACGTCCGACATCGTCCCCCTACAATGAGCAGTTCTTC. Encoded protein: CASSSRPTSSPYNEQFF.

The rearrangement joins TRBV7-9 to TRBJ2-1, with D uncertain. The V gene's germline CDR1 is SEHNR and CDR2 FQNEAQ (reference sequence). V was cut by 1 base and J by 9 bases, with 16 bases left in between. The CDR3 spans 15 residues. CDR3 sequence: CASSLGGSRVAEQFF. The DNA for the CDR3 is TGTGCCAGCAGCTTAGGAGGTAGCCGTGTCGCTGAGCAGTTCTTC.

A few counts support this clonotype. The chain is built from TRBV11-2 and TRBJ2-3; 14 bases agree with TRBD2. V dropped 4 bases and J dropped 2; count of bases not matched to a gene: 14. The CDR3 has 20 residues. Per germline, CDR1 SGHAT and CDR2 FQNNGV. The CDR3 region has the DNA TGTGCCAGCAGCTACAGACTAGCGGGAGGGATAATTTTCGACACAGATACGCAGTATTTT. This encodes CASSYRLAGGIIFDTDTQYF.

This chain uses TRBV20-1 with TRBJ2-2; perhaps TRBD2 as D (6 bases). The CDR3 length is 14 residues. Between the trimmed V and J ends, which lost 5 bases and 6 bases, there was a span of 16 bases. Per germline, CDR1 DFQATT and CDR2 SNEGSKA (reference sequence). CDR3: CSAYGEAWAGELFF. The CDR3 DNA sequence: TGCAGTGCTTATGGGGAGGCGTGGGCCGGGGAGCTGTTTTTT.

This clonotype was found a few times. V gene TRBV10-3 combines with J gene TRBJ2-7; D tentatively reads TRBD1 or TRBD2 (5 bases each). The CDR3 length is 11 residues. CDR1 is ENHRY and CDR2 is SYGVKD in the germline V gene. V lost 10 bases, J lost 4 bases, and 11 bases lay in between. The CDR3 DNA is TGTGCCACCCGGGGCTATTACGAGCAGTACTTC. This translates into CATRGYYEQYF.

This clonotype was picked up a small number of times. The V and J genes are TRBV6-5 and TRBJ2-1, with TRBD2 matching over 8 bases. J was trimmed by 4 bases and V by 2 bases; bases with no gene match: 16. CDR3 length: 19 residues. The germline CDR1 and CDR2 sequences are MNHEY and SVGAGI. CDR3 DNA sequence: TGTGCCAGCAGTTACCGACTTCGGGGGGGGAGAATGTCTTACAATGAGCAGTTCTTC. Protein product: CASSYRLRGGRMSYNEQFF.